Below, one T cell receptor (beta chain) is given with its context. Its antigen is unidentified. This CDR3 comprises 17 residues. CDR1 SGHRS and CDR2 YFSETQ come from the germline V gene. The source of the sample is a study of cytomegalovirus exposure and HLA in healthy donors. General study points: Researchers reported that a few CMV-associated chains were confirmed in vitro as CMV antigen-specific. The investigators catalogued 164 TCR beta chains as cytomegalovirus-associated.

Researchers ran the PCR with 60 Vbeta and 13 Jbeta primers. Here immunoSEQ multiplex PCR was the method, and the copy in TCRdb shows in-frame clones only, minus some. The table lists about 150,000 clones, approximately 80% of them singletons. This receptor was obtained from a boy aged 2 to 10 in good health and CMV-seronegative. The chain has TRBV5-1 and TRBJ2-5; 8 nucleotides match TRBD2. The DNA matches TRBJ2-7 better at its end, which makes the J call doubtful. Sequenced: PBMCs. The CDR3 protein is CASSLPDSGEKSYEQYF. CDR3 nucleotide sequence: TGCGCCAGCAGCTTGCCAGATAGCGGGGAGAAATCCTACGAGCAGTACTTC.